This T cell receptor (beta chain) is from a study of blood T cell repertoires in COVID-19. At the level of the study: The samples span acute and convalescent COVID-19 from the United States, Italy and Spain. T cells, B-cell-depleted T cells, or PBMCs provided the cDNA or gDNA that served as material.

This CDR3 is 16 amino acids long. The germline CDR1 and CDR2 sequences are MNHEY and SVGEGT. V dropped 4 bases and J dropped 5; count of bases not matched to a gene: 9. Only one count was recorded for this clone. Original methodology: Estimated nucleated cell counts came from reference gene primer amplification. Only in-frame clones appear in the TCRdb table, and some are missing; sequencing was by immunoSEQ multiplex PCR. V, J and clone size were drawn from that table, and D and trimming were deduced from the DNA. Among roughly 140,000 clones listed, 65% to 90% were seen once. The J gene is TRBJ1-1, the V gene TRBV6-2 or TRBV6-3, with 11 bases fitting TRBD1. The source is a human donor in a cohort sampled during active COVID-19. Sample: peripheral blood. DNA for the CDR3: TGTGCCAGCAGTTTGATTGGACAGGGGGCCGGGACTGAAGCTTTCTTT. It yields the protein CASSLIGQGAGTEAFF.